This T cell receptor beta chain originates from a study of pediatric ulcerative colitis. Study results and caveats: In rectum, acute severe colitis had expanded clones and less diversity. Compared with controls, ulcerative colitis showed greater blood-rectum clone sharing. A couple of patients' blood samples yielded substantially fewer templates.

CDR3 size: 19 residues. The J segment lost 4 bases and the V segment lost 5 bases, leaving 15 bases of the junction unmatched. The germline V gene has CDR1 SGHVS and CDR2 FQNEAQ. This was a survey-level run. Sequenced by immunoSEQ multiplex PCR; TCRdb stores in-frame clones only, minus some. The table includes tens of thousands of clones, about 90% detected once. As regards this clone: The antigen is not known.

The sequencing input was blood. The sequence derives from a boy aged 5-17 years who was a control in a study of pediatric ulcerative colitis. The chain joins TRBV7-8 to TRBJ2-1, with 12 bases fitting TRBD2. CDR3 sequence: CASSPAGGSGTSGYNEQFF. CDR3 in DNA: TGTGCCAGCAGCCCGGCGGGGGGGTCCGGGACTAGCGGGTACAATGAGCAGTTCTTC.